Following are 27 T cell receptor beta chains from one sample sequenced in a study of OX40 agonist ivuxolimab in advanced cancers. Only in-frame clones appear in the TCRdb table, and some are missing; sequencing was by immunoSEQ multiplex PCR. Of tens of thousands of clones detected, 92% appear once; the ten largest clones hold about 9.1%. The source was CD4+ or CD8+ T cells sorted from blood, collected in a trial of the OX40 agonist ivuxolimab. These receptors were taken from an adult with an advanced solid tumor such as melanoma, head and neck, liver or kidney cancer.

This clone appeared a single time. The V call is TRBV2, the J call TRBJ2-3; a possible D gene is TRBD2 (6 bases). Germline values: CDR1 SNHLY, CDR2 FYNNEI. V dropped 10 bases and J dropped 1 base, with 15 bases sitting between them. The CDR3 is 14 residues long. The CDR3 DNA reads TGTGCCACCCCGGCGTGGGGGGGCACAGATACGCAGTATTTT. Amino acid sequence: CATPAWGGTDTQYF.

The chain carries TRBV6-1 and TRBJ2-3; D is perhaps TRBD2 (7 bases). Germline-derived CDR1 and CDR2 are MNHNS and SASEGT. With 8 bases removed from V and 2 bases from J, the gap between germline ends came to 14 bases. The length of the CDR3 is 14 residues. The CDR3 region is CASGEGGTTDTQYF. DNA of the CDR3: TGTGCCAGCGGCGAGGGGGGGACCACAGATACGCAGTATTTT.

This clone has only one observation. CDR3 sequence reads: CASSLIQGFIPTDTQYF. DNA for the CDR3: TGTGCCAGCAGCCTGATACAGGGGTTCATCCCCACAGATACGCAGTATTTT. The chain joins TRBV11-2 to TRBJ2-3, with 7 bases identical to TRBD1. Germline CDR1 reads SGHAT; CDR2 reads FQNNGV. CDR3 length: 17 amino acids. V lost 5 bases and J lost 2; bases outside the gene matches: 13.

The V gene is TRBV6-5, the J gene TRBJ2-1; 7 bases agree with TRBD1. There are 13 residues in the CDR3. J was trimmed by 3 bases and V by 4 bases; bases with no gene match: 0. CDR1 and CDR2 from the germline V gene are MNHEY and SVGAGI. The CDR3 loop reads CASSWDSYNEQFF. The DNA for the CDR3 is TGTGCCAGCAGTTGGGACAGCTACAATGAGCAGTTCTTC.

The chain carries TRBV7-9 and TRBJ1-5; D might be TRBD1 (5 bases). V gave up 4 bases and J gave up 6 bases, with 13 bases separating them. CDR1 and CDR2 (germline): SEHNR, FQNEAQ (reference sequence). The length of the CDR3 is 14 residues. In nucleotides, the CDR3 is TGTGCCAGCAGCTGGGCTGGGGGGGTTCAGCCCCAGCATTTT. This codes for CASSWAGGVQPQHF.

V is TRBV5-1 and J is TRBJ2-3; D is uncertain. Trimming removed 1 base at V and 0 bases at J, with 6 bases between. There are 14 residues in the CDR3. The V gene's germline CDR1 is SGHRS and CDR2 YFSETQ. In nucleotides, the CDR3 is TGCGCCAGCAGCTTGTGGCAGAGCACAGATACGCAGTATTTT. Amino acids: CASSLWQSTDTQYF.

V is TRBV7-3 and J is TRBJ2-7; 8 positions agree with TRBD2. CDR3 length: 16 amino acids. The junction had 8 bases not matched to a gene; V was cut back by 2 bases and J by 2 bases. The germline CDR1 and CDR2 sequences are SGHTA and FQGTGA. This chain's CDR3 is CASSLQGGGLPYEQYF. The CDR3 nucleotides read TGTGCCAGCAGCTTACAGGGCGGGGGGCTCCCCTACGAGCAGTACTTC.

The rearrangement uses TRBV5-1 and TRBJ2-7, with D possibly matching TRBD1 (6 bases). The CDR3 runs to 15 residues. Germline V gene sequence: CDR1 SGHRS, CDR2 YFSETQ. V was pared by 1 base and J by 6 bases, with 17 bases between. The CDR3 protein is CASSLPGDFSIEQYF. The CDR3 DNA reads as TGCGCCAGCAGCTTGCCAGGGGATTTCTCTATCGAGCAGTACTTC.

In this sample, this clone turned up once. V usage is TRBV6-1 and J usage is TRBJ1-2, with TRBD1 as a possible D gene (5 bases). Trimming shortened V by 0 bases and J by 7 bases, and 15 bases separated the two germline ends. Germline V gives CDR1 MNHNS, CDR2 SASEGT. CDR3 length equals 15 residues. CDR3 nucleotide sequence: TGTGCCAGCAGTGAAGCGCTTCAGGGATCGACTGGCTACACCTTC. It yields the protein CASSEALQGSTGYTF.

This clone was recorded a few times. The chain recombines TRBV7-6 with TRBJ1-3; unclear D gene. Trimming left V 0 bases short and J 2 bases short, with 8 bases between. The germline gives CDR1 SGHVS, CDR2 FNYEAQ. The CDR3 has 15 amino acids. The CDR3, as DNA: TGTGCCAGCAGCTTAGCTGGAGGAACTGGAAACACCATATATTTT. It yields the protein CASSLAGGTGNTIYF.

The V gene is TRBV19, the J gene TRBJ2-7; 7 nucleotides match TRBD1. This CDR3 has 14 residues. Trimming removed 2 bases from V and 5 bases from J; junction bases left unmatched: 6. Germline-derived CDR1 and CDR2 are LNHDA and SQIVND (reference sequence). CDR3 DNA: TGTGCCAGTAGTATATGGGACAGTCAGGACGAGCAGTACTTC. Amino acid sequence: CASSIWDSQDEQYF.

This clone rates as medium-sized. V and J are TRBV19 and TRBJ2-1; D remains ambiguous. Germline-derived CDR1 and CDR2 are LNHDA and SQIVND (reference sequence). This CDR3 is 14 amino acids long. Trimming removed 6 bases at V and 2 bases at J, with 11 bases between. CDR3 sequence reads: CASSLNEPYNEQFF. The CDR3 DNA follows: TGTGCCAGTAGCCTCAACGAACCCTACAATGAGCAGTTCTTC.

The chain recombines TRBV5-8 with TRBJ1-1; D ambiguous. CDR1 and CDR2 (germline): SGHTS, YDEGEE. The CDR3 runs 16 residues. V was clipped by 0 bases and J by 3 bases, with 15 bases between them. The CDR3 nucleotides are TGTGCCAGCAGCTTGGGGCCAAACCTGGAGTACACTGAAGCTTTCTTT. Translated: CASSLGPNLEYTEAFF.

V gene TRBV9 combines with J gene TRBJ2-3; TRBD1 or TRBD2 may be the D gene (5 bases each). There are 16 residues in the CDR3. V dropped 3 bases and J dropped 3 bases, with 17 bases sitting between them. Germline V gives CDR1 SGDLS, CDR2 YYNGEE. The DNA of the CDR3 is TGTGCCAGCAGCGATGGTGGGGGTTTGTTGACAGATACGCAGTATTTT. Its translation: CASSDGGGLLTDTQYF.

The CDR3 nucleotides read TGCAGCGTTGTTTTCCTCGCTAACTATGGCTACACCTTC. Residues: CSVVFLANYGYTF. The chain recombines TRBV29-1 with TRBJ1-2, with unresolved D. CDR1 and CDR2 (germline): SQVTM, ANQGSEA. V shed 4 bases and J shed 0 bases, with 9 bases lying between them. This CDR3 has 13 residues.

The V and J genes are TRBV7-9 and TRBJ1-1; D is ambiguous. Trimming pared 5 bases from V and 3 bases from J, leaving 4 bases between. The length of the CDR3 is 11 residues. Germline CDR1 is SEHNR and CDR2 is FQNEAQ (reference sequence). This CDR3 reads CASSLDTEAFF. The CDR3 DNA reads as TGTGCCAGCAGCCTGGACACTGAAGCTTTCTTT. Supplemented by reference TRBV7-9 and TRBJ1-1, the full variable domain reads DTGVSQNPRHKITKRGQNVTFRCDPISEHNRLYWYRQTLGQGPEFLTYFQNEAQLEKSRLLSDRFSAERPKGSFSTLEIQRTEQGDSAMYLCASSLDTEAFFGQGTRLTVV.

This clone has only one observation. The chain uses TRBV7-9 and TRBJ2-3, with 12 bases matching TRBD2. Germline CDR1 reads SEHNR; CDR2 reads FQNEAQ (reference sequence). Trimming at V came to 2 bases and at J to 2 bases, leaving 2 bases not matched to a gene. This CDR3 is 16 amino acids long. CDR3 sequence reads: CASSLLAGGPTDTQYF. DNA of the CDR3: TGTGCCAGCAGCTTACTAGCGGGGGGGCCCACAGATACGCAGTATTTT.

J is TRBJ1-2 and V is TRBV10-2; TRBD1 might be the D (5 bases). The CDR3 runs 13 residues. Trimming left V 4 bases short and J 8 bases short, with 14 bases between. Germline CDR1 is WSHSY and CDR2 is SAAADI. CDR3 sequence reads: CASSGEGLKGYTF. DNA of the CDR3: TGCGCCAGCAGTGGGGAGGGACTCAAGGGCTACACCTTC.

CDR3 loop: CSVGPTGTSDSYEQYF. For the CDR3, the DNA is TGCAGCGTTGGCCCCACCGGGACTAGCGACTCCTACGAGCAGTACTTC. This chain connects TRBV29-1 to TRBJ2-7; 10 nucleotides match TRBD2. The junction had 9 bases not matched to a gene; V was cut back by 4 bases and J by 0 bases. The CDR3 is 16 residues long. Germline loops: CDR1 SQVTM, CDR2 ANQGSEA.

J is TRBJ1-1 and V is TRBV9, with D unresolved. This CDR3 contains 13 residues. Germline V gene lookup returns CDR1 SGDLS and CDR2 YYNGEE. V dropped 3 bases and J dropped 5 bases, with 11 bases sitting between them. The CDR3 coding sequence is TGTGCCAGCAGCGGGAACCCTGGGACTGAAGCTTTCTTT. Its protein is CASSGNPGTEAFF.

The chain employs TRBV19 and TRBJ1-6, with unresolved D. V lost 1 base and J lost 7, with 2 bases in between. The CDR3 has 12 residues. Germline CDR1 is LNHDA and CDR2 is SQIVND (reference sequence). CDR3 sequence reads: CASSIGNSPLHF. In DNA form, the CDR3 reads TGTGCCAGTAGTATAGGCAATTCACCCCTCCACTTT. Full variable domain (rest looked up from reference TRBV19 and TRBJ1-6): DGGITQSPKYLFRKEGQNVTLSCEQNLNHDAMYWYRQDPGQGLRLIYYSQIVNDFQKGDIAEGYSVSREKKESFPLTVTSAQKNPTAFYLCASSIGNSPLHFGNGTRLTVT.

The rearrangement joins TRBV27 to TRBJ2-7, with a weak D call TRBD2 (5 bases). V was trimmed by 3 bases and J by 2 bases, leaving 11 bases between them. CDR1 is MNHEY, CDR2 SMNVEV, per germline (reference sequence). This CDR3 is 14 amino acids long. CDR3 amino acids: CASSLVREAYEQYF. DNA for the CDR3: TGTGCCAGCAGTTTGGTCCGGGAAGCCTACGAGCAGTACTTC.

CDR3 region: CASSQYSGANVLTF. The CDR3 region has the DNA TGTGCCAGCAGCCAGTACTCTGGGGCCAACGTCCTGACTTTC. This chain joins TRBV7-8 and TRBJ2-6; no firm D call. With 5 bases removed from V and 0 bases from J, the gap between germline ends came to 5 bases. The CDR3 sequence is 14 residues long. Looked up from germline, CDR1 is SGHVS and CDR2 is FQNEAQ. The full variable domain, rest sourced from reference TRBV7-8 and TRBJ2-6, is GAGVSQSPRYKVAKRGQDVALRCDPISGHVSLFWYQQALGQGPEFLTYFQNEAQLDKSGLPSDRFFAERPEGSVSTLKIQRTQQEDSAVYLCASSQYSGANVLTFGAGSRLTVL.

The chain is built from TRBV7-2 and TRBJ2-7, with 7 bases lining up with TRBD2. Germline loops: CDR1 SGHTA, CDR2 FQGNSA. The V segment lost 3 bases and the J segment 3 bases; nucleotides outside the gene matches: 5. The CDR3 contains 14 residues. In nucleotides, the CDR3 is TGTGCCAGCAGCTTTACGGGGGGAAACTACGAGCAGTACTTC. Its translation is CASSFTGGNYEQYF.

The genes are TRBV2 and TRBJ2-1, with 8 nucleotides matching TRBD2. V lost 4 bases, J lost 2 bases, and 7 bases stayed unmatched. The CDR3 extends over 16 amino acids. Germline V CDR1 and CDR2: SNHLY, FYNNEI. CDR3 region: CASSGSGGAPYNEQFF. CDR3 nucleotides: TGTGCCAGCAGTGGGAGCGGGGGTGCCCCCTACAATGAGCAGTTCTTC.

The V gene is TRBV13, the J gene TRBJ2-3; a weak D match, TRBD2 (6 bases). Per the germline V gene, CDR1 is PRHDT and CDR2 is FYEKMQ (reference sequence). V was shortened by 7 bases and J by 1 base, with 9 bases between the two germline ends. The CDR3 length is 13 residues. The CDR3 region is CASNERGTDTQYF. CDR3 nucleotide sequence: TGTGCCAGCAATGAGCGGGGCACAGATACGCAGTATTTT.

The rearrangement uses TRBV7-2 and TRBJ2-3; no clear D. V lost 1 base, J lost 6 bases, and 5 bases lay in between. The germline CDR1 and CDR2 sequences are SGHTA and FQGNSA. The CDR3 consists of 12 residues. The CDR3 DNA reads TGTGCCAGCAGCTTAGTGGTGGATACGCAGTATTTT. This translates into CASSLVVDTQYF.